These 7 T cell receptor beta chains came from one sample sequenced in a study of cytomegalovirus exposure and HLA in healthy donors. With 60 Vbeta and 13 Jbeta primers, the PCR was carried out. TCRdb keeps only in-frame clones here, not all; method: immunoSEQ multiplex PCR. This sample has about 130,000 clones, with about 74% found just once. The sample was PBMCs. Every receptor here comes from a woman between 50 and 59 years old in good health and CMV-seropositive.

The chain joins TRBV28 to TRBJ1-2; D unresolved. CDR1 is MDHEN, CDR2 SYDVKM, per germline. CDR3 length: 17 amino acids. Trimming left V 2 bases short and J 7 bases short, with 23 bases between. CDR3 residues: CASSLPLAAPISSGYTF. The CDR3 DNA reads as TGTGCCAGCAGTTTACCCCTTGCGGCACCTATCTCTAGTGGCTACACCTTC.

This chain joins TRBV7-2 and TRBJ2-3, with TRBD2 matching over 7 bases. V shed 6 bases, J shed 2 bases, and the junction held 11 bases outside the gene matches. From germline, CDR1 is SGHTA and CDR2 FQGNSA. The CDR3 has 16 residues. The CDR3 bases are TGTGCCAGCAGACCCGGGACGGGGGGTGCCACAGATACGCAGTATTTT. Amino acids: CASRPGTGGATDTQYF.

The rearrangement joins TRBV28 to TRBJ1-5; D is undetermined. The V gene lost 3 bases and the J gene lost 0 bases, with 9 bases spanning the gap. Germline CDR1 MDHEN, CDR2 SYDVKM. CDR3 length equals 15 residues. The CDR3 here is CASSFFGDSNQPQHF. CDR3 nucleotides: TGTGCCAGCAGTTTTTTCGGGGATAGCAATCAGCCCCAGCATTTT. The entire variable domain, with the rest obtained from reference TRBV28 and TRBJ1-5, is as follows: DVKVTQSSRYLVKRTGEKVFLECVQDMDHENMFWYRQDPGLGLRLIYFSYDVKMKEKGDIPEGYSVSREKKERFSLILESASTNQTSMYLCASSFFGDSNQPQHFGDGTRLSIL.

The chain employs TRBV4-2 and TRBJ2-7; 13 positions match TRBD2. Germline V gives CDR1 LGHNA, CDR2 YNFKEQ. With 4 bases clipped from V and 2 bases from J, the junction kept 5 bases outside the gene matches. The CDR3 totals 16 residues. CDR3 region: CASSPEGLAGAYEQYF. DNA of the CDR3: TGTGCCAGCAGCCCAGAAGGACTAGCGGGGGCCTACGAGCAGTACTTC.

This clone showed up just a few times. J is TRBJ2-5 and V is TRBV7-3, with 9 bases that match TRBD1. Germline loops: CDR1 SGHTA, CDR2 FQGTGA. J was trimmed by 9 bases and V by 2 bases; bases with no gene match: 10. CDR3 length: 15 residues. The DNA of the CDR3 is TGTGCCAGCAGCTTACAGACAGGGGGTATTTTCCCCCAGTACTTC. Its protein is CASSLQTGGIFPQYF. Looking up the rest from reference TRBV7-3 and TRBJ2-5 gives the full variable domain: GAGVSQTPSNKVTEKGKYVELRCDPISGHTALYWYRQSLGQGPEFLIYFQGTGAADDSGLPNDRFFAVRPEGSVSTLKIQRTERGDSAVYLCASSLQTGGIFPQYFGPGTRLLVL.

The genes are TRBV4-2 and TRBJ2-5, with TRBD2 matching 11 bases. The germline V gene has CDR1 LGHNA and CDR2 YNFKEQ. The CDR3 runs to 17 residues. With V trimmed by 3 bases and J by 4 bases, 10 bases remained unmatched. The CDR3 loop is CASSHVSSGGWGETQYF. DNA for the CDR3: TGTGCCAGCAGCCACGTATCTAGCGGGGGGTGGGGAGAGACCCAGTACTTC.

The chain uses TRBV9 and TRBJ2-3; 7 bases match TRBD2. The CDR3 is 16 amino acids. V was pared by 3 bases and J by 5 bases, with 12 bases of the junction left unmatched. Germline V gene sequence: CDR1 SGDLS, CDR2 YYNGEE. CDR3 residues: CASSDPMGEGLDTQYF. CDR3 in DNA: TGTGCCAGCAGCGATCCCATGGGGGAGGGGTTAGATACGCAGTATTTT.